This entry is about one T cell receptor (beta chain). A junction boundary mismatches the germline segment, possibly from a read error. This entry is derived from a study of early T cells in non-severe SARS-CoV-2 infection. Germline values: CDR1 KGHSH, CDR2 LQKENI. This CDR3 contains 16 residues. Attached unique molecular identifiers marked individual cDNA molecules. Each CDR3 protein gets one entry after TCRdb re-called the 5' RACE reads with MiXCR. The data hold about 61,000 distinct CDR3 sequences, with roughly a tenth observed a single time. The chain has TRBV18 and TRBJ1-4; D perhaps matches TRBD1 (5 bases). This TCR came from an adult who was a healthcare worker with PCR-confirmed SARS-CoV-2 infection or an uninfected control (not recorded which). Specimen: whole blood. CDR3 region: CAGSPPEAGNNEKLFF. The CDR3 nucleotides read TGTGCCGGCTCACCCCCGGAGGCAGGGAATAATGAAAAACTGTTTTTT.